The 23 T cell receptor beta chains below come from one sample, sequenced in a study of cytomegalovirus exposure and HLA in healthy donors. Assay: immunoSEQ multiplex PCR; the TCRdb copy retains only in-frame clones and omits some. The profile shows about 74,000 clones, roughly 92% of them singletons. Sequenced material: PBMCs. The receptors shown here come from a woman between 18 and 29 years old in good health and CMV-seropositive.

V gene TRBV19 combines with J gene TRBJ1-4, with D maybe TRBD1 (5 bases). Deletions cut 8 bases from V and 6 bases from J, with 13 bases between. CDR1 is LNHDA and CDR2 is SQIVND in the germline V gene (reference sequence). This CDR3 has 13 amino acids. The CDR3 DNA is TGTGCCAGTGAGTCAGGGTTGGATGAAAAACTGTTTTTT. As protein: CASESGLDEKLFF.

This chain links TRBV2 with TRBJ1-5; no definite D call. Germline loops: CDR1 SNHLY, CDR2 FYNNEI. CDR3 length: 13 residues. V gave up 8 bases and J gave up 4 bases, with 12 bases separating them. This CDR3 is CASGPPLNQPQHF. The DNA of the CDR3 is TGTGCCAGCGGGCCCCCACTTAATCAGCCCCAGCATTTT.

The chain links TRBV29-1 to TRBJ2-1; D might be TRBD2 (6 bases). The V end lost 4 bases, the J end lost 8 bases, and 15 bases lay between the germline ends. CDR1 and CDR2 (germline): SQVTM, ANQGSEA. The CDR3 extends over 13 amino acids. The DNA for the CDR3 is TGCAGCGTTGGAGTTGGGGGAGGAGATGAGCAGTTCTTC. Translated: CSVGVGGGDEQFF.

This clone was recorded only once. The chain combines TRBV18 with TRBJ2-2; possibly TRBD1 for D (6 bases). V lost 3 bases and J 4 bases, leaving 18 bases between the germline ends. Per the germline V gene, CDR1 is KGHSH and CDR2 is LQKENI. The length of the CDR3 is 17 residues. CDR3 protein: CASSPRQGIIGTGELFF. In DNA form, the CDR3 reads TGTGCCAGCTCACCGAGGCAGGGGATAATAGGCACCGGGGAGCTGTTTTTT.

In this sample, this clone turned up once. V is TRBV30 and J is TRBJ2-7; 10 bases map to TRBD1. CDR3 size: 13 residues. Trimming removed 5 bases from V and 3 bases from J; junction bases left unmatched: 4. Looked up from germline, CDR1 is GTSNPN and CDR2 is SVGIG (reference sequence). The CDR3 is CAWVGDRGYEQYF. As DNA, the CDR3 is TGTGCCTGGGTTGGGGACAGGGGCTACGAGCAGTACTTC.

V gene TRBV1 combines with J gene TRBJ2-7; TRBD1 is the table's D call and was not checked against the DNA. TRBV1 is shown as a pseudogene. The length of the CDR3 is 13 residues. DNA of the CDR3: TGCACTAGCAATCGGGACAGCTCCTACGAGCAGTACTTC. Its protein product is CTSNRDSSYEQYF.

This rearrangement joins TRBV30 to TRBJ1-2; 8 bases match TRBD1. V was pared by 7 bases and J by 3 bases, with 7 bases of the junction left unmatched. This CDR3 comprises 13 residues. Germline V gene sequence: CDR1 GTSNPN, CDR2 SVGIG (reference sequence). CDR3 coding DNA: TGTGCCTACTGGGACAGGCGGTACTATGGCTACACCTTC. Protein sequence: CAYWDRRYYGYTF.

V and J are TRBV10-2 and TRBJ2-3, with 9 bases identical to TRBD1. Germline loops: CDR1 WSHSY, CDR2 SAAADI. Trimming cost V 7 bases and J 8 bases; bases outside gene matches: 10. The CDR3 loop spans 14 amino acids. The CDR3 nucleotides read TGCGCCAGCACCCCGGACAGGGGACGGCTTACGCAGTATTTT. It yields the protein CASTPDRGRLTQYF.

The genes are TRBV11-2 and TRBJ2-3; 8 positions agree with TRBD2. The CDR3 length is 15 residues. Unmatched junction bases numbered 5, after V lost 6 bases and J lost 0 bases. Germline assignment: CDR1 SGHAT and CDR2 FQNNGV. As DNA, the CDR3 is TGTGCCAGCAGTTCCCAGCGGGAGAGCACAGATACGCAGTATTTT. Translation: CASSSQRESTDTQYF.

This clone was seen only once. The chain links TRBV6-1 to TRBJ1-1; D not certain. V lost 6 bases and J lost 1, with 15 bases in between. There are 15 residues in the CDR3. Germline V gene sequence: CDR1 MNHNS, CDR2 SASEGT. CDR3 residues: CASSERWSGNTEAFF. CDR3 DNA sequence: TGTGCCAGCAGCGAAAGATGGTCGGGGAACACTGAAGCTTTCTTT.

The CDR3: CAYREASGRREQYF. Here the CDR3 DNA reads TGTGCCTACAGGGAGGCTAGCGGGAGGCGCGAGCAGTACTTC. This rearrangement joins TRBV2 to TRBJ2-7; 11 bases are shared with TRBD2. Germline CDR1 reads SNHLY; CDR2 reads FYNNEI. After removal of 11 bases from V and 6 bases from J, the junction contained 12 bases not matched to a gene. The CDR3 contains 14 residues.

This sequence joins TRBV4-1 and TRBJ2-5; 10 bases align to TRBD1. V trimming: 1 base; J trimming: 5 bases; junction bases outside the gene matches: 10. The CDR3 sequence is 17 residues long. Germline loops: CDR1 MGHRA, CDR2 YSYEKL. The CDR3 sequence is CASSQAPPGQGSETQYF. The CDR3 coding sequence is TGCGCCAGCAGCCAAGCACCCCCGGGACAGGGGAGCGAGACCCAGTACTTC.

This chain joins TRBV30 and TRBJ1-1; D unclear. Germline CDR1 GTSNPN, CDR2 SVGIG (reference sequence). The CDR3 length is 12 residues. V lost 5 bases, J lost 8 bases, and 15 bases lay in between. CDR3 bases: TGTGCCTGGGCTGATAGGAGTGCCGAAGCTTTCTTT. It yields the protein CAWADRSAEAFF.

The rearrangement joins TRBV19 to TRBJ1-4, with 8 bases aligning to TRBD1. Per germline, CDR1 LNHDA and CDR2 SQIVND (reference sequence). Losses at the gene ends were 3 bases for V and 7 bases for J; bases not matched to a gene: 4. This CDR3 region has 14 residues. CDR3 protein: CASSIRGQGEKLFF. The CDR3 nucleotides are TGTGCCAGTAGTATCAGGGGGCAGGGTGAAAAACTGTTTTTT.

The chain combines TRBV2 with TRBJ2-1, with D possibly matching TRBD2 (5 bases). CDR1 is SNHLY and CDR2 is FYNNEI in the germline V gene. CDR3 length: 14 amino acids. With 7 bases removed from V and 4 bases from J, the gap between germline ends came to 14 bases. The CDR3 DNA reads TGTGCCAGCACCCGGGGTAGCAGTTACAATGAGCAGTTCTTC. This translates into CASTRGSSYNEQFF.

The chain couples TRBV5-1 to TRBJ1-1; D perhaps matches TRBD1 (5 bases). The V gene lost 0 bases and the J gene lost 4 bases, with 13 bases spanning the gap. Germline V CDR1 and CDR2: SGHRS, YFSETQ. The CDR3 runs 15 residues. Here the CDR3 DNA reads TGCGCCAGCAGCTTGGGCCCGATCGGGGGCACTGAAGCTTTCTTT. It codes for CASSLGPIGGTEAFF.

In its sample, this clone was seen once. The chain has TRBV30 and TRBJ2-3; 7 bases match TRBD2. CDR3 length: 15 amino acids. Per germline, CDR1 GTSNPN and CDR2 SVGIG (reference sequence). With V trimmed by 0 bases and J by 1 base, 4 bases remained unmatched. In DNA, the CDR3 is TGTGCCTGGAGTGTGGGGGGGATCGGCACAGATACGCAGTATTTT. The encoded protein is CAWSVGGIGTDTQYF.

In DNA form, the CDR3 reads TGTGCCTGGGAGGCGAACACCGGGGAGCTGTTTTTT. The encoded protein is CAWEANTGELFF. The chain recombines TRBV30 with TRBJ2-2, with unresolved D. The CDR3 is 12 amino acids. CDR1 is GTSNPN, CDR2 SVGIG, per germline (reference sequence). V dropped 5 bases and J dropped 0 bases, with 4 bases sitting between them.

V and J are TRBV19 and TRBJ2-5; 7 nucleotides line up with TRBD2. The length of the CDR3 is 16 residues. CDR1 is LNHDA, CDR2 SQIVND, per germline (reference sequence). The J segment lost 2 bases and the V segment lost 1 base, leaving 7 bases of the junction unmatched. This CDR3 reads CASSIAGTGGQETQYF. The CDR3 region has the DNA TGTGCCAGTAGTATAGCGGGTACGGGGGGACAAGAGACCCAGTACTTC.

The CDR3 spells CASSQRTSRELFF. In DNA, the CDR3 is TGTGCCAGCAGCCAGCGGACTAGCAGGGAGCTGTTTTTT. V and J are TRBV5-6 and TRBJ2-2; 8 bases align to TRBD2. The CDR3 runs to 13 residues. Per the germline V gene, CDR1 is SGHDT and CDR2 is YYEEEE. V lost 4 bases, J lost 9 bases, and 5 bases stayed unmatched.

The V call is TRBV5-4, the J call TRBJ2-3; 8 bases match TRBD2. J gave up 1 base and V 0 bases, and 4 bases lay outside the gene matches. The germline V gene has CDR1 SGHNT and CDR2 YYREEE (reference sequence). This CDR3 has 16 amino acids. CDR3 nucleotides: TGTGCCAGCAGCTTGGGAGCGGGGGTAGGCACAGATACGCAGTATTTT. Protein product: CASSLGAGVGTDTQYF.

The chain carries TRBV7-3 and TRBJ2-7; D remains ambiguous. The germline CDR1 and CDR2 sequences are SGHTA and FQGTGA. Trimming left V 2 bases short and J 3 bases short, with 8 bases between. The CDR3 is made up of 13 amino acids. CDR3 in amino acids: CASSLGMNYEQYF. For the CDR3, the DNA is TGTGCCAGCAGCTTAGGCATGAACTACGAGCAGTACTTC.

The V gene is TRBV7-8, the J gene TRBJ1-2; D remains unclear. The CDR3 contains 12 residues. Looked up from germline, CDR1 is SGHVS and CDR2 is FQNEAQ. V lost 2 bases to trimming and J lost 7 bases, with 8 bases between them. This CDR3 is CASSLRGLGYTF. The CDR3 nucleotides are TGTGCCAGCAGCTTACGTGGACTTGGCTACACCTTC.